The text below deals with one T cell receptor (beta chain). The data were taken from a study of identical twins. The germline gives CDR1 SGHRS, CDR2 YFSETQ. CDR3 length: 13 residues. V was trimmed by 0 bases and J by 6 bases, leaving 8 bases between them. From the 5' RACE reads, TCRdb called clonotypes with MiXCR, one entry per CDR3 protein. Of hundreds of thousands of distinct CDR3 sequences listed, roughly 20% are singletons. These sequences were also reported in another study, on T cells expressing NK-cell markers. That study reports: HCMV seropositivity characterized most of the eight sequenced donors, and seronegativity one. No clear determination of HCMV specificity was made for expanded NKG2C+ T cell clones.

The source is a woman younger than 35 in good health. Material for sequencing was PBMCs. The chain employs TRBV5-1 and TRBJ2-3, with D perhaps given as TRBD1 or TRBD2 (6 bases each). The CDR3 protein is CASSLEGGDTQYF. In nucleotides, the CDR3 is TGCGCCAGCAGCTTGGAGGGGGGTGATACGCAGTATTTT.